The 23 T cell receptor beta chains in this list originate from one sample, sequenced in a study of blood T cell repertoires in COVID-19. The assay was immunoSEQ multiplex PCR, and TCRdb's table has in-frame clones only and misses some. The table shows more than 120,000 clones, with about 91% occurring only once. Material: peripheral blood. All receptors derive from a woman aged 45-65 years with acute or convalescent COVID-19.

The CDR3 coding sequence is TGTGCCAGTAGTATAGTCGGGACAGCTTCCTACAATGAGCAGTTCTTC. Its protein product is CASSIVGTASYNEQFF. This chain connects TRBV19 to TRBJ2-1; the match to TRBD1 covers 7 bases. Germline CDR1 reads LNHDA; CDR2 reads SQIVND (reference sequence). V trimming: 1 base; J trimming: 1 base; junction bases outside the gene matches: 4. The CDR3 extends over 16 amino acids.

The chain recombines TRBV6-1 with TRBJ2-3; the D gene is possibly TRBD1 (6 bases). CDR1 is MNHNS, CDR2 SASEGT, per germline. V was cut by 0 bases and J by 3 bases, with 13 bases left in between. The CDR3 is 16 amino acids. The CDR3 DNA is TGTGCCAGCAGTGAAGCCGGAGCAGGGGCAACAGATACGCAGTATTTT. Encoded protein: CASSEAGAGATDTQYF.

The V and J genes are TRBV2 and TRBJ1-5; 11 bases fit TRBD1. V was clipped by 5 bases and J by 0 bases; unmatched bases: 12. Germline V gives CDR1 SNHLY, CDR2 FYNNEI. The CDR3 covers 19 residues. CDR3 sequence: CASSTLGTGGTYSNQPQHF. The CDR3 coding sequence is TGTGCCAGCAGTACTTTAGGGACAGGGGGAACTTATAGCAATCAGCCCCAGCATTTT.

The chain recombines TRBV5-4 with TRBJ2-1; the match to TRBD2 covers 11 bases. This CDR3 has 15 residues. Germline trimming cut 4 bases from V and 6 bases from J; bases unmatched to any gene: 6. Per germline, CDR1 SGHNT and CDR2 YYREEE (reference sequence). The CDR3 nucleotides read TGTGCCAGCAGCCAACTAGCGGGGGTTCTCAATGAGCAGTTCTTC. Translating it yields CASSQLAGVLNEQFF.

CDR3 coding DNA: TGTGCCAGCAGCTTAACCGGACAGGGGAGCACAGATACGCAGTATTTT. The encoded protein is CASSLTGQGSTDTQYF. The chain joins TRBV7-3 to TRBJ2-3; 9 nucleotides align to TRBD1. The germline gives CDR1 SGHTA, CDR2 FQGTGA. With 0 bases clipped from V and 0 bases from J, the junction kept 1 base outside the gene matches. This CDR3 has 16 amino acids.

V is TRBV11-2 and J is TRBJ1-3; weak D call: TRBD1 (5 bases). CDR3 length equals 14 residues. Trimming stripped 6 bases from V and 2 bases from J, with 11 bases between. Looked up from germline, CDR1 is SGHAT and CDR2 is FQNNGV. CDR3 bases: TGTGCCAGCAGAGCTACAGGAGCTGGAAACACCATATATTTT. The encoded protein is CASRATGAGNTIYF.

This chain joins TRBV7-9 and TRBJ1-5; TRBD1 matches at 7 bases. Germline V gene lookup returns CDR1 SEHNR and CDR2 FQNEAQ (reference sequence). J was trimmed by 4 bases and V by 7 bases; bases with no gene match: 13. The CDR3 spans 16 residues. The CDR3, as DNA: TGTGCCAGCACCCCAGGGGGGCTTTCCCATAATCAGCCCCAGCATTTT. It encodes CASTPGGLSHNQPQHF.

The chain combines TRBV30 with TRBJ1-6; D is undetermined. Trimming shortened V by 2 bases and J by 0 bases, and 8 bases separated the two germline ends. Germline V CDR1 and CDR2: GTSNPN, SVGIG (reference sequence). The CDR3 is 15 amino acids. CDR3 in DNA: TGTGCCTGGAGTTACAGCCGCTCCTATAATTCACCCCTCCACTTT. Protein product: CAWSYSRSYNSPLHF.

V gene TRBV5-6 combines with J gene TRBJ2-1, with TRBD2 matching over 13 bases. V shed 3 bases, J shed 7 bases, and the junction held 4 bases outside the gene matches. The germline gives CDR1 SGHDT, CDR2 YYEEEE. This CDR3 is built from 15 residues. The CDR3 loop reads CASSWTSGSRNEQFF. The DNA of the CDR3 is TGTGCCAGCAGCTGGACTAGCGGGAGTCGTAATGAGCAGTTCTTC.

The gene calls are TRBV2 and TRBJ2-7, with D maybe TRBD2 (5 bases). The CDR3 totals 14 residues. The ends were cut back, 4 bases at V and 3 bases at J, with 13 bases in the middle. Germline CDR1 and CDR2: SNHLY and FYNNEI. The CDR3 coding sequence is TGTGCCAGCAGTGCCGGCGGGCTAATCTACGAGCAGTACTTC. Translating gives CASSAGGLIYEQYF.

The chain has TRBV28 and TRBJ2-7; D perhaps matches TRBD2 (6 bases). The germline V gene encodes CDR1 MDHEN and CDR2 SYDVKM. V shed 2 bases and J shed 5 bases, with 13 bases lying between them. This CDR3 is built from 14 residues. This chain's CDR3 is CASSLRRRGNEQYF. The CDR3 nucleotides are TGTGCCAGCAGTTTAAGGAGGAGGGGTAACGAGCAGTACTTC.

The chain has TRBV10-1 and TRBJ2-1; 7 bases align to TRBD2. Germline V gene lookup returns CDR1 WNHNN and CDR2 SYGVQD (reference sequence). With V trimmed by 6 bases and J by 6 bases, 8 bases remained unmatched. The CDR3 loop spans 14 amino acids. CDR3 amino acids: CASRGELASNEQFF. The DNA of the CDR3 is TGCGCCAGCAGGGGCGAACTAGCGAGCAATGAGCAGTTCTTC.

J is TRBJ2-2 and V is TRBV3-1 (or the pseudogene TRBV3-2); 13 bases align to TRBD2. The CDR3 has 17 residues. The germline CDR1 and CDR2 sequences are LGHDT and YNNKEL (reference sequence). The V gene end was trimmed by 1 base and the J gene end by 7 bases; junction bases not matched to a gene: 6. The CDR3 DNA follows: TGTGCCAGCAGCCAAGGGACTAGCGGGAGAGGAGGCGGGGAGCTGTTTTTT. Translating gives CASSQGTSGRGGGELFF.

The rearrangement joins TRBV19 to TRBJ1-4, with no clear D. Trimming stripped 3 bases from V and 8 bases from J, with 13 bases between. Germline values: CDR1 LNHDA, CDR2 SQIVND (reference sequence). CDR3 length equals 14 residues. The chain's CDR3 is CASSIGISGEKLFF. CDR3 sequence (DNA): TGTGCCAGTAGTATTGGTATCTCGGGGGAAAAACTGTTTTTT.

The chain has TRBV12-3 or TRBV12-4 and TRBJ2-7, with unresolved D. Trimming shortened V by 6 bases and J by 3 bases, and 6 bases separated the two germline ends. This CDR3 region has 11 residues. CDR3 DNA: TGTGCCAGCAGCCTTAACTACGAGCAGTACTTC. This encodes CASSLNYEQYF.

The chain employs TRBV14 and TRBJ1-3; D ambiguous. The ends were cut back, 4 bases at V and 0 bases at J, with 19 bases in the middle. Germline CDR1 is SGHDN and CDR2 is FVKESK. CDR3 size: 18 residues. The CDR3 DNA reads TGTGCCAGCAGCCGAGGGTTCCCCGCGCCGAGCTCTGGAAACACCATATATTTT. This translates into CASSRGFPAPSSGNTIYF.

The rearrangement joins TRBV15 to TRBJ2-5; 12 nucleotides align to TRBD2. The CDR3 extends over 16 amino acids. V trimming: 5 bases; J trimming: 4 bases; junction bases outside the gene matches: 8. Germline V gene data show CDR1 as LNHNV and CDR2 as YYDKDF (reference sequence). CDR3 coding DNA: TGTGCCACCAGCCCCCGACTAGCGGGGGAAGGAGAGACCCAGTACTTC. This sequence encodes CATSPRLAGEGETQYF.

V is TRBV5-1 and J is TRBJ1-4; 10 bases align to TRBD1. This CDR3 is 17 amino acids long. In germline, CDR1 is SGHRS, CDR2 YFSETQ. V shed 5 bases and J 6 bases; nucleotides not matched to a gene: 13. CDR3 amino acids: CASRLGPATGGDEKLFF. The CDR3 nucleotides read TGCGCCAGCAGACTGGGACCAGCGACAGGGGGCGATGAAAAACTGTTTTTT.

The V and J genes are TRBV14 and TRBJ1-2; D gene uncertain. Looked up from germline, CDR1 is SGHDN and CDR2 is FVKESK. The length of the CDR3 is 13 residues. The germline V and J ends were trimmed by 4 bases and 4 bases, with 10 bases remaining between them. Here the CDR3 reads CASSRDTSYGYTF. The CDR3 DNA reads as TGTGCCAGCAGCCGAGACACTTCCTATGGCTACACCTTC.

This clone has only a few counts. V is TRBV10-1 and J is TRBJ1-5; D may be TRBD1 (6 bases). This CDR3 spans 14 amino acids. Trimming stripped 6 bases from V and 5 bases from J, with 14 bases between. CDR1 and CDR2 (germline): WNHNN, SYGVQD (reference sequence). Here the CDR3 reads CASSQDRTDQPQHF. The CDR3 bases are TGCGCCAGCAGCCAGGACAGAACCGATCAGCCCCAGCATTTT.

The gene calls are TRBV30 and TRBJ1-3, with D possibly TRBD1 on 6 matching bases. Germline V CDR1 and CDR2: GTSNPN, SVGIG (reference sequence). The V gene lost 4 bases and the J gene lost 4 bases, with 14 bases spanning the gap. The CDR3 sequence is 14 residues long. CDR3 in DNA: TGTGCCTGGACAGGGGTTATAAGAGGAAACACCATATATTTT. This codes for CAWTGVIRGNTIYF.

Written as DNA, the CDR3 is TGCGCCAGCAGCCCCTTCGACAGCTATGGCTACACCTTC. Amino acid sequence: CASSPFDSYGYTF. V and J are TRBV5-1 and TRBJ1-2, with D possibly matching TRBD1 (5 bases). Looked up from germline, CDR1 is SGHRS and CDR2 is YFSETQ. Trimming left V 4 bases short and J 4 bases short, with 11 bases between. The CDR3 has 13 residues. The whole variable domain, remainder taken from reference TRBV5-1 and TRBJ1-2, is KAGVTQTPRYLIKTRGQQVTLSCSPISGHRSVSWYQQTPGQGLQFLFEYFSETQRNKGNFPGRFSGRQFSNSRSEMNVSTLELGDSALYLCASSPFDSYGYTFGSGTRLTVV.

The gene calls are TRBV9 and TRBJ2-2, with D perhaps TRBD1 (6 bases). From germline, CDR1 is SGDLS and CDR2 YYNGEE. The CDR3 totals 16 residues. Trimming took 0 bases from V and 0 from J, leaving 9 bases between them. CDR3 loop: CASSVESGANTGELFF. The CDR3 region has the DNA TGTGCCAGCAGCGTAGAATCAGGGGCGAACACCGGGGAGCTGTTTTTT. Full variable domain (remainder filled in from reference TRBV9 and TRBJ2-2): DSGVTQTPKHLITATGQRVTLRCSPRSGDLSVYWYQQSLDQGLQFLIQYYNGEERAKGNILERFSAQQFPDLHSELNLSSLELGDSALYFCASSVESGANTGELFFGEGSRLTVL.